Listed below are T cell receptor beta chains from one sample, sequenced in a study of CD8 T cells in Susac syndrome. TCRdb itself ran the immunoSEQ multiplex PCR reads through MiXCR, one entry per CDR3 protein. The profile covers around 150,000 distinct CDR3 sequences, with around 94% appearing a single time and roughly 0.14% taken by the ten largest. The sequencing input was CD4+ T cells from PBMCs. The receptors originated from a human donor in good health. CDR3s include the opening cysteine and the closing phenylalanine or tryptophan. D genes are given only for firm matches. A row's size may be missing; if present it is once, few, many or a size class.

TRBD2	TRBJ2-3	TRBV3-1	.	CASSQASGEGDTQYF	TGTGCCAGCAGCCAGGCTAGCGGGGAGGGGGATACGCAGTATTTT
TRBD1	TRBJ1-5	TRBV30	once	CAWSKTGIQPQHF	TGTGCCTGGAGCAAGACAGGGATTCAGCCCCAGCATTTT
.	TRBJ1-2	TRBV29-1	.	CSVEDPDSSPRGSGYTF	TGCAGCGTTGAAGATCCGGACTCCTCCCCTAGAGGGTCTGGCTACACCTTC
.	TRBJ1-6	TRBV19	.	CASSIGGDSPLHF	TGTGCCAGTAGTATTGGGGGGGATTCACCCCTCCACTTT
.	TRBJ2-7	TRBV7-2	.	CASSLDRGPMYEQYF	TGTGCCAGCAGCTTAGACCGGGGGCCTATGTACGAGCAGTACTTC
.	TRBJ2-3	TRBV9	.	CASSVAPVTDTQYF	TGTGCCAGCAGCGTAGCCCCCGTCACAGATACGCAGTATTTT
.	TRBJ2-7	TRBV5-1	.	CASSNTGIHYEQYF	TGCGCCAGCAGCAACACAGGGATCCACTACGAGCAGTACTTC
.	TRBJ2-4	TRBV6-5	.	CASSSGPGNIQYF	TGTGCCAGCAGTTCCGGTCCCGGAAACATTCAGTACTTC
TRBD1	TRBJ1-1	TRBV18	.	CASSPGQGGTEAFF	TGTGCCAGCTCACCCGGGCAGGGGGGCACTGAAGCTTTCTTT
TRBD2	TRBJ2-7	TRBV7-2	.	CASSSMTSGKIYEQYF	TGTGCCAGCAGCTCCATGACTAGCGGAAAAATCTACGAGCAGTACTTC
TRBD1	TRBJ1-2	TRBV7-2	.	CASRTQGGLNYGYTF	TGTGCCAGCAGAACACAGGGGGGGCTTAACTATGGCTACACCTTC
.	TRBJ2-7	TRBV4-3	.	CASSLRTDSFYEQYF	TGCGCCAGCAGCCTCCGGACAGACAGTTTCTACGAGCAGTACTTC
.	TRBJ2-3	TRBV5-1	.	CASSLEAPTDTQYF	TGCGCCAGCAGCTTGGAGGCCCCCACAGATACGCAGTATTTT
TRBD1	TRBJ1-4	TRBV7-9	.	CASSLAGTAPGKLFF	TGTGCCAGCAGCTTAGCGGGGACAGCCCCTGGAAAACTGTTTTTT
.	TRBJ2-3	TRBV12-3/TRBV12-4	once	CASSRTYSTDTQYF	TGTGCCAGCAGCCGGACATATAGCACAGATACGCAGTATTTT
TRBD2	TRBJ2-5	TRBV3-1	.	CASSQDPGGAGEETQYF	TGTGCCAGCAGCCAAGATCCCGGAGGAGCGGGGGAAGAGACCCAGTACTTC
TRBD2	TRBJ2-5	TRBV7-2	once	CASSLGQRGTGETQYF	TGTGCCAGCAGCTTAGGCCAGCGGGGGACGGGGGAGACCCAGTACTTC
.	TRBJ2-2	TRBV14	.	CASSLTTGELFF	TGTGCCAGCAGCCTTACAACCGGGGAGCTGTTTTTT
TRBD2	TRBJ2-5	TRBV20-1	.	CSARDLLAGGVETQYF	TGCAGTGCTAGAGATCTGCTAGCGGGGGGCGTAGAGACCCAGTACTTC
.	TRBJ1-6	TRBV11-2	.	CASSRGEGRSFSPLHF	TGTGCCAGCAGCCGAGGGGAGGGGCGCTCCTTCTCACCCCTCCACTTT
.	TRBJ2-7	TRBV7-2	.	CASSLYGGLTYEQYF	TGTGCCAGCAGCTTATACGGGGGTTTAACCTACGAGCAGTACTTC
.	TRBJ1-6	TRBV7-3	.	CASSPDGYYNSPLHF	TGTGCCAGCAGCCCGGACGGCTACTATAATTCACCCCTCCACTTT
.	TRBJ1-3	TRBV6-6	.	CASSGNTIYF	TGTGCCAGCAGCGGAAACACCATATATTTT
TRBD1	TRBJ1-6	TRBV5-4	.	CASSTGTGGSNTNSPLHF	TGTGCCAGCAGCACCGGGACAGGGGGCAGCAATACCAATTCACCCCTCCACTTT
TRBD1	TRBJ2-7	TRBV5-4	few	CASSRDRGEQYF	TGTGCCAGCAGCCGGGACAGGGGCGAGCAGTACTTC
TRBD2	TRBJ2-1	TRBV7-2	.	CASTEVAGVNNEQFF	TGTGCCAGCACCGAAGTAGCGGGGGTGAACAATGAGCAGTTCTTC
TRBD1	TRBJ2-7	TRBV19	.	CASSIVPGQGSYEQYF	TGTGCCAGTAGTATAGTTCCGGGACAGGGGTCCTACGAGCAGTACTTC
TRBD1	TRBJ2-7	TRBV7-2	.	CASSGRQGRHEQYF	TGTGCCAGCAGCGGCCGACAGGGGCGGCACGAGCAGTACTTC
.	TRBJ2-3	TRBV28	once	CASSVGGSTDTQYF	TGTGCCAGCAGCGTAGGGGGGAGCACAGATACGCAGTATTTT
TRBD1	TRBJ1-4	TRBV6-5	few	CASSRQGVNEKLFF	TGTGCCAGCAGCCGACAGGGAGTCAATGAAAAACTGTTTTTT
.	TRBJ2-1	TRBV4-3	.	CASSQELSYTNYGNEQFF	TGCGCCAGCAGCCAAGAGTTAAGTTACACAAACTACGGCAATGAGCAGTTCTTC
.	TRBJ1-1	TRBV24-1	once	CATTRGGDTEAFF	TGTGCCACCACCCGTGGGGGGGACACTGAAGCTTTCTTT
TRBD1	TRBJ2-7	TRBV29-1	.	CSVGTGEIYEQYF	TGCAGCGTTGGTACAGGGGAAATCTACGAGCAGTACTTC
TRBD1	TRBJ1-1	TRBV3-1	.	CASSPRTGPIAEAFF	TGTGCCAGCAGCCCTCGGACAGGTCCCATCGCTGAAGCTTTCTTT
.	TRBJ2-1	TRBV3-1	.	CASTRLSGNEQFF	TGTGCCAGCACCCGACTCAGCGGCAATGAGCAGTTCTTC
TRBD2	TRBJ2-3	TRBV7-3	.	CASSRSGGSHTDTQYF	TGTGCCAGCAGCCGCAGCGGGGGCTCTCACACAGATACGCAGTATTTT
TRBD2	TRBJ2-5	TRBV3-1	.	CASSPRTSGQYF	TGTGCCAGCAGCCCACGGACTAGCGGCCAGTACTTC
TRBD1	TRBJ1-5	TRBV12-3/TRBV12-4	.	CASSPGGRDREPQHF	TGTGCCAGCAGCCCCGGAGGTAGGGACAGGGAGCCCCAGCATTTT
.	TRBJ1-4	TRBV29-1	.	CSYKGTTNEKLFF	TGCAGCTATAAGGGTACAACTAATGAAAAACTGTTTTTT
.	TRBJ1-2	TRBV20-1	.	CSVQGYGYTF	TGCAGTGTACAGGGCTATGGCTACACCTTC
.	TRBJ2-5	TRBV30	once	CAWSVNVAGETQYF	TGTGCCTGGAGTGTAAACGTGGCCGGGGAGACCCAGTACTTC
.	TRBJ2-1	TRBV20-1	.	CSANGIASSYNEQFF	TGCAGTGCAAACGGGATAGCGAGCTCCTACAATGAGCAGTTCTTC
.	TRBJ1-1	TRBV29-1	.	CSAPGASTGNTEAFF	TGCAGCGCCCCAGGGGCGTCGACGGGGAACACTGAAGCTTTCTTT
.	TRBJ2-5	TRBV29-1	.	CSVEDLARFGETQYF	TGCAGCGTTGAAGATCTTGCGAGGTTCGGAGAGACCCAGTACTTC
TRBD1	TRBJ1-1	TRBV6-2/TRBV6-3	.	CASRNDRVRDIAEAFF	TGTGCCAGCAGGAACGACAGGGTTCGGGATATCGCTGAAGCTTTCTTT
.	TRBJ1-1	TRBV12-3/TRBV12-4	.	CASSFGRGAFF	TGTGCCAGCAGTTTTGGGCGGGGAGCTTTCTTT